One sample yielded the 15 T cell receptor beta chains listed below, sequenced in a study of T-cell reconstitution after alpha-beta-depleted transplantation in children (TCRdb year 2016). Their specific antigens are unknown. The treatment or condition label for this specimen denotes: allogeneic hematopoietic cell transplantation with graft depleted of TCRalphabeta T cells and CD19 B cells. Study-wide conclusions, independent of this receptor: The frequencies of hyperexpanded clones fell over the following months, and after one year, T-cell counts and TCRbeta diversity were mostly attributed to newly produced T cells.

Library construction relied on PCR. Sequencing was carried out with an Illumina HiSeq 2500. Molecular barcoding was employed in the preparation of TCR libraries, with unique molecular identifiers being used to normalize TCRbeta repertoire quantification. Through fastp at Q25 and MiXCR, TCRdb rebuilt clones from the public reads, retaining in-frame beta chains. Each CDR3 protein appears once, grouped with its most common genes and DNA. The sample has approximately 300,000 distinct CDR3 sequences on record, around 7.3% of them singletons. About 8.2% of the sample lies in the top ten. The sequencing here drew on peripheral blood, taken 360 days after TCRalphabeta/CD19-depleted stem cell transplant. The receptors were sampled from a female patient aged 2 to 10 who had a stem cell transplant for Fanconi anemia, so the T cells may come from the graft donor.

This clonotype was recorded many times. The rearrangement links TRBV12-3 or TRBV12-4 to TRBJ2-2, with 9 bases identical to TRBD1. The junction had 14 bases not matched to a gene; V was cut back by 8 bases and J by 4 bases. This CDR3 comprises 17 residues. The CDR3 sequence: CASRDPYRGRSTGELFF. The CDR3 coding sequence is TGTGCCAGCCGGGACCCCTACAGGGGGCGTAGCACCGGGGAGCTGTTTTTT.

This clonotype was counted ten times or more. The chain is built from TRBV7-6 and TRBJ2-2, with 10 bases identical to TRBD2. The CDR3 runs to 16 residues. Germline CDR1 SGHVS, CDR2 FNYEAQ. Trimming cost V 5 bases and J 1 base; bases outside gene matches: 4. The CDR3, as DNA: TGTGCCAGCAGCCTAATAGCGGGGGGGAACACCGGGGAGCTGTTTTTT. This codes for CASSLIAGGNTGELFF.

A few counts support this clonotype. The gene calls are TRBV20-1 and TRBJ2-7; TRBD2 agrees at 11 bases. The CDR3 sequence is 13 residues long. Germline CDR1 is DFQATT and CDR2 is SNEGSKA (reference sequence). V shed 8 bases and J 3 bases; nucleotides not matched to a gene: 6. The CDR3 sequence is CSSGTSGFYEQYF. The DNA of the CDR3 is TGCAGTTCCGGGACTAGCGGCTTCTACGAGCAGTACTTC.

This chain connects TRBV5-1 to TRBJ2-1; D uncertain. There are 15 residues in the CDR3. Trimming cost V 1 base and J 4 bases, with 12 bases left between them. In germline, CDR1 is SGHRS, CDR2 YFSETQ. CDR3 bases: TGCGCCAGCAGCTTGACATTCGGGCCTTACAATGAGCAGTTCTTC. Its protein product is CASSLTFGPYNEQFF.

This clonotype was observed many times. This rearrangement joins TRBV20-1 to TRBJ1-5; D call uncertain. This CDR3 is 15 amino acids long. V was pared by 3 bases and J by 5 bases, with 17 bases between. Germline loops: CDR1 DFQATT, CDR2 SNEGSKA (reference sequence). CDR3 DNA sequence: TGCAGTGCTAGTGAATTGAGGGTCTTGCATCAGCCCCAGCATTTT. Protein product: CSASELRVLHQPQHF.

Ten or more counts support this clonotype. The rearrangement uses TRBV5-1 and TRBJ2-7; 8 bases align to TRBD1. This CDR3 has 16 residues. The germline CDR1 and CDR2 sequences are SGHRS and YFSETQ. The trim removed 5 bases at V and 1 base at J, leaving 11 bases unmatched. This CDR3 reads CASRLLGTGLSYEQYF. The CDR3, as DNA: TGCGCCAGCAGGTTACTCGGGACAGGACTTTCCTACGAGCAGTACTTC.

The sample holds one count of this clonotype. The chain links TRBV2 to TRBJ2-1; D not certain. In germline, CDR1 is SNHLY, CDR2 FYNNEI. Trimming pared 1 base from V and 0 bases from J, leaving 4 bases between. This CDR3 is built from 14 residues. The CDR3 sequence: CASSEDFSYNEQFF. In nucleotides, the CDR3 is TGTGCCAGCAGTGAAGACTTCTCCTACAATGAGCAGTTCTTC.

Many counts were recorded for this clonotype. V usage is TRBV7-9 and J usage is TRBJ2-5; a possible D gene is TRBD1 (5 bases). With 4 bases removed from V and 0 bases from J, the gap between germline ends came to 15 bases. This CDR3 region has 16 residues. Germline assignment: CDR1 SEHNR and CDR2 FQNEAQ (reference sequence). CDR3 DNA: TGTGCCAGCAGCTATGGGGCATTATTGTACCAAGAGACCCAGTACTTC. It encodes CASSYGALLYQETQYF.

This clonotype was recorded many times. DNA for the CDR3: TGTGCCAGCAGCTCATTAGGGGGGGTATCCACAGATACGCAGTATTTT. This sequence encodes CASSSLGGVSTDTQYF. The chain couples TRBV7-6 to TRBJ2-3, with D possibly matching TRBD2 (7 bases). The V gene lost 4 bases and the J gene lost 2 bases, with 16 bases spanning the gap. The germline CDR1 and CDR2 sequences are SGHVS and FNYEAQ. The CDR3 is 16 residues long.

This clonotype has ten or more counts. The genes are TRBV2 and TRBJ2-7, with TRBD2 as a possible D gene (6 bases). The CDR3 spans 16 residues. Germline V gene data show CDR1 as SNHLY and CDR2 as FYNNEI. V shed 3 bases and J shed 3 bases, with 18 bases lying between them. The CDR3 DNA reads as TGTGCCAGCAGTGATCCGTGGGGGGAGAAGGGCTACGAGCAGTACTTC. Translating it yields CASSDPWGEKGYEQYF. Drawing the rest from reference TRBV2 and TRBJ2-7, the complete variable domain is EPEVTQTPSHQVTQMGQEVILRCVPISNHLYFYWYRQILGQKVEFLVSFYNNEISEKSEIFDDQFSVERPDGSNFTLKIRSTKLEDSAMYFCASSDPWGEKGYEQYFGPGTRLTVT.

This clonotype was counted at least ten times. The chain uses TRBV7-3 and TRBJ2-1; D gene ambiguous. Germline assignment: CDR1 SGHTA and CDR2 FQGTGA. With 6 bases removed from V and 0 bases from J, the gap between germline ends came to 12 bases. CDR3 length: 15 residues. The CDR3 bases are TGTGCCAGCAGTTCAGACGTAAGCTCCTACAATGAGCAGTTCTTC. Protein sequence: CASSSDVSSYNEQFF.

In its sample, this clonotype was seen a few times. The V gene is TRBV19, the J gene TRBJ1-1; D may be TRBD1 (5 bases). The CDR3 totals 14 residues. V was cut by 7 bases and J by 0 bases, with 12 bases left in between. CDR1 and CDR2 (germline): LNHDA, SQIVND (reference sequence). The CDR3 reads CASTQGRVNTEAFF. CDR3 coding DNA: TGTGCCAGTACCCAGGGACGGGTGAACACTGAAGCTTTCTTT.

This clonotype turned up a few times. V and J are TRBV20-1 and TRBJ2-5, with D tentatively TRBD1 or TRBD2 (5 bases each). Germline CDR1 is DFQATT and CDR2 is SNEGSKA (reference sequence). V lost 6 bases, J lost 4 bases, and 9 bases lay in between. The CDR3 totals 11 residues. The CDR3 sequence: CSAPRGETQYF. Here the CDR3 DNA reads TGCAGTGCCCCGAGGGGAGAGACCCAGTACTTC.

This clonotype was picked up a small number of times. The chain carries TRBV11-1 and TRBJ2-3; no definite D call. Between the trimmed V and J ends, which lost 1 base and 5 bases, there was a span of 7 bases. Germline assignment: CDR1 SGHAT and CDR2 FQDESV (reference sequence). The CDR3 totals 13 residues. The CDR3 loop is CASSLGKRDTQYF. CDR3 DNA: TGTGCCAGCAGCTTAGGGAAGCGAGATACGCAGTATTTT.

This clonotype was picked up many times. The chain couples TRBV12-3 or TRBV12-4 to TRBJ2-2, with 10 bases that match TRBD2. CDR3 size: 15 residues. The V gene end was trimmed by 8 bases and the J gene end by 4 bases; junction bases not matched to a gene: 7. CDR3 nucleotides: TGTGCCAGCGACCTAGCGGGGGAATCCACCGGGGAGCTGTTTTTT. It yields the protein CASDLAGESTGELFF.